This T cell receptor (beta chain) stems from a study of blood T cell repertoires in COVID-19 (dated by TCRdb to the early 2020s). For the wider study: Samples covering the acute and convalescent phases of COVID-19 were provided by collaborators in the United States, Italy and Spain. The prospective study material was composed of cDNA or gDNA derived from T cells, B-cell-depleted T cells, or PBMCs. Deeply sampled blood TCRbeta repertoires from subjects exposed to, actively infected with, or recovered from COVID-19 were included in the dataset. The repertoires were released in a freely available public database meant as a resource for research on the immune response to SARS-CoV-2. The samples were drawn from the first 160 participants of the ongoing ImmuneRACE study and from more than 1,000 subjects provided by 6 global collaborators. Nearly every sample came with metadata listing a de-identified subject ID, COVID-19 status, age in years and sex. Where available, HLA class I and class II types were taken from metadata supplied by the sample provider and were not determined by assay-based typing. What the study reported, not specific to this receptor: Clinical and demographic metadata were provided uncurated, with the amount varying by source and participant.

Participants in the prospective study were aged roughly 18 to 90 years, lived in 20 to 30 United States geographic areas, and enrolled through a virtual design. In the prospective study, cohorts were assigned on the basis of participant-reported clinical history obtained from a screening survey and a study questionnaire. For ImmuneRACE Cohort 3, a participant was defined as recovered based on two consecutive negative NP/OP PCR tests, clearance by a healthcare professional, or resolution of symptoms. In the prospective study, mobile phlebotomists collected whole blood, serum and a nasopharyngeal or oropharyngeal swab from each participant. Over a roughly two-month period, participants in the prospective study had the option of providing additional blood draws and questionnaires. Blood samples from the prospective study were shipped frozen or at room temperature prior to DNA extraction. TCRbeta CDR3 regions were amplified from genomic DNA using the immunoSEQ Assay, a bias-controlled multiplex PCR. The published analysis was carried out like this. The number of nucleated cells in each sample was estimated by amplification of reference gene primers within the assay. Sequence reads were collapsed and filtered to measure the absolute abundance of every unique TCRbeta CDR3 rearrangement. For each sample, productive Simpson clonality was calculated by taking the square root of Simpson's diversity index across productive rearrangements. The source is immuneACCESS, and TCRdb retained only in-frame sequences with V and J called. Part of the clones is not carried over; for the studies checked, unresolved V genes explain less than half of this, and the remainder is unexplained. Clonal size and the V and J genes are those of that table, whereas D and trimming came from the DNA. Within this sample are about 310,000 clones, with about nine tenths of them counted one time only. The ten largest account for roughly 5.2% of the sample.

About this clone itself: Its antigen is not yet known. Qualities for individual bases were not recorded, and no much larger clone is one base off.

Including cysteine and phenylalanine, the CDR3 has 15 amino acids. CDR3 DNA only is kept here, 45 bases in frame from base 1. Taken from the germline V gene, the CDR1 and CDR2 loops are MDHEN and SYDVKM. V gives up 5 bases and J gives up 3 bases, and the segment between their germline ends measures 13 bases. This TCR derives from a man aged 55 to 69 who had recovered from COVID-19. The sequencing input was PBMCs or T cells enriched from blood (not recorded which). Recombination connected TRBV28 to TRBJ1-4; a tentative D call is TRBD1 (6 bases match). The DNA sequence is given as TGTGCCAGCAGTACCCAGGGGAAGGCTAATGAAAAACTGTTTTTT. Its protein reads: CASSTQGKANEKLFF.